What follows are 25 T cell receptor beta chains derived from one specimen sequenced in a study of blood T cell repertoires in COVID-19. The assay was immunoSEQ multiplex PCR, and TCRdb's table has in-frame clones only and misses some. The profile shows approximately 110,000 clones, around four fifths of them singletons. Sample: peripheral blood. Every receptor here comes from a woman aged 70-85 years with acute or convalescent COVID-19.

The chain joins TRBV29-1 to TRBJ2-1; the D gene is possibly TRBD2 (5 bases). The V gene lost 5 bases and the J gene lost 9 bases, with 14 bases spanning the gap. CDR1 and CDR2 from the germline V gene are SQVTM and ANQGSEA. The CDR3 is made up of 12 amino acids. The CDR3 spells CSVRRGPGEQFF. The CDR3 DNA reads TGCAGCGTTCGGAGAGGGCCGGGTGAGCAGTTCTTC.

The V call is TRBV29-1, the J call TRBJ2-1; 9 nucleotides agree with TRBD2. The CDR3 totals 12 residues. CDR1 and CDR2 (germline): SQVTM, ANQGSEA. The V segment lost 1 base and the J segment 9 bases; nucleotides outside the gene matches: 1. CDR3 loop: CSVEGTSVEQFF. CDR3 DNA sequence: TGCAGCGTTGAAGGGACTAGCGTTGAGCAGTTCTTC.

This chain uses TRBV24-1 with TRBJ2-1, with D possibly matching TRBD2 (6 bases). The CDR3 consists of 13 residues. Trimming stripped 11 bases from V and 7 bases from J, with 17 bases between. Germline V gene data show CDR1 as KGHDR and CDR2 as SFDVKD. Here the CDR3 reads CAIGQGRRNEQFF. CDR3 DNA: TGTGCCATCGGACAAGGGAGGCGGAATGAGCAGTTCTTC.

The chain couples TRBV19 to TRBJ1-1, with 8 bases matching TRBD1. Germline loops: CDR1 LNHDA, CDR2 SQIVND (reference sequence). J gave up 4 bases and V 6 bases, and 7 bases lay outside the gene matches. The CDR3 covers 14 residues. CDR3 in DNA: TGTGCCAGTAGCGGACAGGGCCCTTTCACTGAAGCTTTCTTT. This codes for CASSGQGPFTEAFF. Supplemented by reference TRBV19 and TRBJ1-1, the full variable domain reads DGGITQSPKYLFRKEGQNVTLSCEQNLNHDAMYWYRQDPGQGLRLIYYSQIVNDFQKGDIAEGYSVSREKKESFPLTVTSAQKNPTAFYLCASSGQGPFTEAFFGQGTRLTVV.

V is TRBV7-8 and J is TRBJ1-5; possibly TRBD1 for D (6 bases). The CDR3 runs 15 residues. Per the germline V gene, CDR1 is SGHVS and CDR2 is FQNEAQ. The ends were cut back, 4 bases at V and 1 base at J, with 11 bases in the middle. DNA of the CDR3: TGTGCCAGCAGCTCCTGGGGGCGAAGCAATCAGCCCCAGCATTTT. Its protein is CASSSWGRSNQPQHF.

This rearrangement joins TRBV3-1 (or the pseudogene TRBV3-2) to TRBJ2-5, with 7 bases fitting TRBD2. The V segment lost 4 bases and the J segment 5 bases; nucleotides outside the gene matches: 7. Germline-derived CDR1 and CDR2 are LGHDT and YNNKEL (reference sequence). There are 14 residues in the CDR3. The CDR3 sequence is CASSPPGGGETQYF. In nucleotides, the CDR3 is TGTGCCAGCAGCCCCCCGGGAGGAGGGGAGACCCAGTACTTC.

V gene TRBV10-3 combines with J gene TRBJ1-2; TRBD1 agrees at 12 bases. Germline assignment: CDR1 ENHRY and CDR2 SYGVKD. V lost 10 bases and J lost 4; bases outside the gene matches: 7. This CDR3 contains 14 residues. Here the CDR3 DNA reads TGTGCCACCCAGGGACAGGGGGCGGCCTATGGCTACACCTTC. It encodes CATQGQGAAYGYTF.

The V and J genes are TRBV27 and TRBJ2-1, with a weak D call TRBD2 (5 bases). The CDR3 contains 13 residues. Germline CDR1 and CDR2: MNHEY and SMNVEV (reference sequence). V lost 10 bases and J lost 0, with 10 bases in between. The CDR3: CATTRDSYNEQFF. CDR3 coding DNA: TGTGCCACCACCCGGGACTCCTACAATGAGCAGTTCTTC.

The genes are TRBV20-1 and TRBJ1-1, with 9 nucleotides matching TRBD1. CDR3 size: 15 residues. In germline, CDR1 is DFQATT, CDR2 SNEGSKA (reference sequence). Trimming removed 3 bases from V and 3 bases from J; junction bases left unmatched: 8. The CDR3 protein is CSASIPTGGYTEAFF. The CDR3 DNA follows: TGCAGTGCTAGTATTCCGACAGGGGGTTACACTGAAGCTTTCTTT.

V usage is TRBV3-1 (or the pseudogene TRBV3-2) and J usage is TRBJ2-3; 11 bases agree with TRBD2. Germline CDR1 reads LGHDT; CDR2 reads YNNKEL (reference sequence). The CDR3 runs 17 residues. J was trimmed by 5 bases and V by 1 base; bases with no gene match: 8. DNA for the CDR3: TGTGCCAGCAGCCAAGGACTAGCGGGGAGTTGGGTAGATACGCAGTATTTT. Translation: CASSQGLAGSWVDTQYF.

This sequence joins TRBV29-1 and TRBJ1-1; 9 bases are shared with TRBD1. The CDR3 has 14 amino acids. V lost 3 bases to trimming and J lost 6 bases; unmatched junction nucleotides: 8. Germline assignment: CDR1 SQVTM and CDR2 ANQGSEA. The DNA for the CDR3 is TGCAGCGTTGATGGTGGGACAGGGCTTTCTGAAGCTTTCTTT. Translated, it gives CSVDGGTGLSEAFF.

The chain has TRBV19 and TRBJ1-5; D not certain. The CDR3 extends over 15 amino acids. In germline, CDR1 is LNHDA, CDR2 SQIVND (reference sequence). The V and J ends lost 6 bases and 7 bases respectively, with 19 bases between them. The CDR3 sequence: CASSPPAPRRQPQHF. For the CDR3, the DNA is TGTGCCAGTAGCCCCCCGGCCCCCCGGAGACAGCCCCAGCATTTT.

The gene calls are TRBV28 and TRBJ1-2; possibly TRBD1 for D (5 bases). The CDR3 runs to 12 residues. V lost 4 bases and J lost 12, with 15 bases in between. CDR1 and CDR2 (germline): MDHEN, SYDVKM. The CDR3 loop is CASSSLRAADTF. CDR3 in DNA: TGTGCCAGCAGTTCCCTCAGGGCGGCGGACACCTTC.

The rearrangement joins TRBV10-3 to TRBJ1-1, with 7 bases that match TRBD1. The CDR3 loop spans 15 amino acids. The junction had 5 bases not matched to a gene; V was cut back by 2 bases and J by 2 bases. CDR1 is ENHRY and CDR2 is SYGVKD in the germline V gene. CDR3 loop: CAISEATGLNTEAFF. The CDR3, as DNA: TGTGCCATCAGTGAGGCGACAGGGCTTAACACTGAAGCTTTCTTT.

The chain employs TRBV5-6 and TRBJ1-4; 10 nucleotides align to TRBD1. Trimming at V came to 4 bases and at J to 2 bases, leaving 5 bases not matched to a gene. Germline V lookup: CDR1 SGHDT, CDR2 YYEEEE. The CDR3 spans 16 residues. The CDR3 sequence: CASSPDRGLTNEKLFF. The CDR3 bases are TGTGCCAGCAGCCCAGACAGGGGGCTCACTAATGAAAAACTGTTTTTT.

The V call is TRBV4-1, the J call TRBJ2-1, with D possibly TRBD1 on 5 matching bases. Germline V gene lookup returns CDR1 MGHRA and CDR2 YSYEKL. Trimming cost V 4 bases and J 3 bases, with 16 bases left between them. CDR3 size: 16 residues. CDR3 DNA: TGCGCCAGCAGCCTAAACACGAGACAGTTCTACAATGAGCAGTTCTTC. Translated: CASSLNTRQFYNEQFF.

The V call is TRBV2, the J call TRBJ1-6, with TRBD1 identical over 10 bases. V gave up 6 bases and J gave up 9 bases; unmatched junction bases: 14. Germline V CDR1 and CDR2: SNHLY, FYNNEI. CDR3 size: 17 residues. The CDR3 here is CASSPGQGIGTISPLHF. CDR3 nucleotide sequence: TGTGCCAGCAGCCCGGGACAGGGGATCGGGACCATTTCACCCCTCCACTTT.

In this sample, this clone turned up once. This chain connects TRBV6-6 to TRBJ1-2; D ambiguous. The CDR3 runs 15 residues. Trimming shortened V by 6 bases and J by 5 bases, and 19 bases separated the two germline ends. Germline V lookup: CDR1 MNHNY, CDR2 SVGAGI (reference sequence). The DNA of the CDR3 is TGTGCCAGCAGCCTCACGGGGTCTGAAGTTTATGGCTACACCTTC. Amino acid sequence: CASSLTGSEVYGYTF.

This chain uses TRBV29-1 with TRBJ2-1; TRBD2 agrees at 13 bases. The V segment lost 6 bases and the J segment 0 bases; nucleotides outside the gene matches: 8. The CDR3 consists of 17 residues. The germline V gene encodes CDR1 SQVTM and CDR2 ANQGSEA. CDR3 bases: TGCAGCGTCGATGGACTAGCGGGGGCGACCTCCTACAATGAGCAGTTCTTC. It translates to CSVDGLAGATSYNEQFF.

The chain carries TRBV7-2 and TRBJ1-6; D is perhaps TRBD1 (6 bases). Germline CDR1 and CDR2: SGHTA and FQGNSA. The CDR3 is made up of 15 amino acids. Trimming took off 0 bases at V and 10 bases at J, with 13 bases between the two ends. The CDR3 sequence: CASSLAANQGSPLHF. Here the CDR3 DNA reads TGTGCCAGCAGCTTAGCGGCCAATCAGGGGTCACCCCTCCACTTT.

V usage is TRBV15 and J usage is TRBJ2-1; D is possibly TRBD1 (8 bases). Germline V gene sequence: CDR1 LNHNV, CDR2 YYDKDF (reference sequence). The CDR3 spans 16 residues. V was trimmed by 2 bases and J by 7 bases, leaving 18 bases between them. CDR3 in amino acids: CATSRPTGGAMNEQFF. In nucleotides, the CDR3 is TGTGCCACCAGCAGACCTACAGGGGGGGCGATGAATGAGCAGTTCTTC.

This chain uses TRBV25-1 with TRBJ1-4; D is unclear. The V and J ends lost 8 bases and 8 bases respectively, with 15 bases between them. The CDR3 covers 13 residues. The germline V gene has CDR1 MGHDK and CDR2 SYGVNS. CDR3 coding DNA: TGTGCCAGCGAGGGCCATACGAGGGAAAAACTGTTTTTT. This sequence encodes CASEGHTREKLFF.

The V and J genes are TRBV15 and TRBJ2-5; 10 positions agree with TRBD2. This CDR3 has 19 amino acids. Germline V gene data show CDR1 as LNHNV and CDR2 as YYDKDF (reference sequence). V shed 0 bases, J shed 2 bases, and the junction held 12 bases outside the gene matches. As DNA, the CDR3 is TGTGCCACCAGCAGAGATACGGGACGTAGCGGGGGGATACAAGAGACCCAGTACTTC. It encodes CATSRDTGRSGGIQETQYF.

The J gene is TRBJ1-1, the V gene TRBV30; TRBD1 aligns across 10 bases. The CDR3 has 16 residues. Germline V lookup: CDR1 GTSNPN, CDR2 SVGIG (reference sequence). Trimming cost V 4 bases and J 3 bases; bases outside gene matches: 11. The CDR3 protein is CAWMVRQGAGDTEAFF. The CDR3, as DNA: TGTGCCTGGATGGTCCGACAGGGGGCTGGGGACACTGAAGCTTTCTTT.

This chain connects TRBV5-1 to TRBJ1-2, with 8 bases lining up with TRBD1. From germline, CDR1 is SGHRS and CDR2 YFSETQ. Trimming removed 4 bases from V and 4 bases from J; junction bases left unmatched: 12. The CDR3 is 16 amino acids. CDR3 DNA sequence: TGCGCCAGCAGCCAAGGACAGGGCTCGGAATCCTATGGCTACACCTTC. This sequence encodes CASSQGQGSESYGYTF.